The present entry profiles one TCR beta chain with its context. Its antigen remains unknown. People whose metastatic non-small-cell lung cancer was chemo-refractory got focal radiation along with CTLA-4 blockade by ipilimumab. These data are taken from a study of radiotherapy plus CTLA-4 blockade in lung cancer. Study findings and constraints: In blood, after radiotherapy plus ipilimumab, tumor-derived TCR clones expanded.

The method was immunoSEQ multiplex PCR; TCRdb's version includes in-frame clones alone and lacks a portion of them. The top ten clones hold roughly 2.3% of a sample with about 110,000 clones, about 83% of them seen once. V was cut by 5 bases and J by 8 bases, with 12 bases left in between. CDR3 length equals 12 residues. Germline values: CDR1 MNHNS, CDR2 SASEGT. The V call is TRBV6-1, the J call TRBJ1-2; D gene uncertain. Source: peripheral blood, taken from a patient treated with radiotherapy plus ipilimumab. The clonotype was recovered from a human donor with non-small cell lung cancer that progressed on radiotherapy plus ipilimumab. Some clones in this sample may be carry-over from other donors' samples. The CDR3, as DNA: TGTGCCAGCAGTCGCAAACTGGGCGGCTACACCTTC. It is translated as CASSRKLGGYTF.